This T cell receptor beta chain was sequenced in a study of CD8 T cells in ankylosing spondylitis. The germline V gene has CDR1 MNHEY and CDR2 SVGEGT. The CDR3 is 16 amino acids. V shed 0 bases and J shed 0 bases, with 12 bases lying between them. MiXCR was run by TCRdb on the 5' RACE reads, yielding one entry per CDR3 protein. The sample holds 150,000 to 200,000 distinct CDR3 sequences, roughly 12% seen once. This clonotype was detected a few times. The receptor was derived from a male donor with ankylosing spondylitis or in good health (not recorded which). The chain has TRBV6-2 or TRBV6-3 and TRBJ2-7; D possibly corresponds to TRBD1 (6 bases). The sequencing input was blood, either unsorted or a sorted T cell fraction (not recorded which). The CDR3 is CASSYSGAGHSYEQYF. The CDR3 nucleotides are TGTGCCAGCAGTTACTCGGGGGCCGGCCACTCCTACGAGCAGTACTTC.